Listed below are T cell receptor beta chains from one sample, sequenced in a study of T cell responses to AZD1222 COVID-19 vaccine. Here immunoSEQ multiplex PCR was the method, and the copy in TCRdb shows in-frame clones only, minus some. The sample lists over 150,000 clones; approximately 94% were seen once. The sequences come from peripheral blood, collected 28 days after the second AZD1222 dose. The receptors shown here come from an adult who received the AZD1222 COVID-19 vaccine. Each CDR3 is given with its conserved first and last residue. The D gene is left open where the match is weak. Size is omitted from some rows. Given values are once, few, many or a class for expanded clones.

>TRBV7-9|TRBJ2-6|.|.
TGTGCCAGCAGCTCGACGGGACGGCGGTCTGGGGCCAACGTCCTGACTTTC
CASSSTGRRSGANVLTF
>TRBV4-3|TRBJ2-5|.|.
TGCGCCAGCAGCCAAGATCGATGGCAAGAGACCCAGTACTTC
CASSQDRWQETQYF
>TRBV15|TRBJ2-7|TRBD2|.
TGTGCCACCAGCCCTCAAAGCGGGGACGGGGGCTACGAGCAGTACTTC
CATSPQSGDGGYEQYF
>TRBV7-9|TRBJ2-7|.|few
TGTGCCAGCAGCCGAACACAAGACGAGCAGTACTTC
CASSRTQDEQYF
>TRBV10-3|TRBJ2-7|TRBD1|.
TGTGCCATCAGTGAGCCGGGACAGAGCTACGAGCAGTACTTC
CAISEPGQSYEQYF
>TRBV7-9|TRBJ2-7|.|.
TGTGCCAGCAGCTTGGCCTGGGGACTGGCCTACGAGCAGTACTTC
CASSLAWGLAYEQYF
>TRBV11-3|TRBJ2-1|.|.
TGTGCCAGCAGCTTAACCGTACGGGATTACAATGAGCAGTTCTTC
CASSLTVRDYNEQFF
>TRBV28|TRBJ1-1|.|.
TGTGCCAGCAGTTTATTCCTCACGGGGACGGGCACTGAAGCTTTCTTT
CASSLFLTGTGTEAFF
>TRBV5-8|TRBJ1-1|.|once
TGTGCCAGCAGCTTTCATACGGTGAACACTGAAGCTTTCTTT
CASSFHTVNTEAFF
>TRBV25-1|TRBJ2-2|.|.
TGTGCCAGCAGTTCGGCCTATTCGAACACCGGGGAGCTGTTTTTT
CASSSAYSNTGELFF
>TRBV7-8|TRBJ2-3|TRBD2|.
TGTGCCAGCAGCAGATGGACTAGCGGTACTCAGAAGGCAGATACGCAGTATTTT
CASSRWTSGTQKADTQYF
>TRBV6-2/TRBV6-3|TRBJ1-1|.|few
TGTGCCAGCAGTTCCTTTGAAGGGCGGAACACTGAAGCTTTCTTT
CASSSFEGRNTEAFF
>TRBV12-5|TRBJ1-1|.|.
TGTGCTAGTGGTTTCGCAACCCTATGGAACACTGAAGCTTTCTTT
CASGFATLWNTEAFF
>TRBV7-2|TRBJ2-3|.|once
TGTGCCAGCAGCTTAGGGCAGGGGTCAGATACGCAGTATTTT
CASSLGQGSDTQYF
>TRBV25-1|TRBJ2-5|TRBD2|once
TGTGCCACCGAAAGGACTAGCGGGGTACTCCAAGAGACCCAGTACTTC
CATERTSGVLQETQYF
>TRBV6-6|TRBJ1-5|.|.
TGTGCCAGCAGCCTATCCCGTGAGATTAATCAGCCCCAGCATTTT
CASSLSREINQPQHF
>TRBV11-3|TRBJ1-2|.|.
TGTGCCAGCAGCTTGAGAGGGAACTATGGCTACACCTTC
CASSLRGNYGYTF
>TRBV6-6|TRBJ2-3|TRBD2|.
TGTGCCAGCAGCCGGGGACTAGCGGGTCCACAACCGCCTAGCACAGATACGCAGTATTTT
CASSRGLAGPQPPSTDTQYF
>TRBV27|TRBJ2-7|.|once
TGTGCCAGCAGTTTATCGCGGGCACGAGGGTTGCCCTACGAGCAGTACTTC
CASSLSRARGLPYEQYF
>TRBV15|TRBJ2-1|.|.
TGTGCCACCAGCAGCCTCACACGAAATGAGCAGTTCTTC
CATSSLTRNEQFF
>TRBV29-1|TRBJ1-1|TRBD1|.
TGCAGCGTTGGATCAGGGGGACTCATGAACACTGAAGCTTTCTTT
CSVGSGGLMNTEAFF
>TRBV7-6|TRBJ1-1|TRBD1|.
TGTGCCAGCAGCTTAAGAACAGGGGAGGCTTTCTTT
CASSLRTGEAFF
>TRBV5-1|TRBJ2-3|TRBD1|.
TGCGCCAGCAGCGGAAGACAGGGGTGGGATACGCAGTATTTT
CASSGRQGWDTQYF
>TRBV19|TRBJ2-1|.|.
TGTGCCAGTAGGGAGGGGGGATTTACCTACAATGAGCAGTTCTTC
CASREGGFTYNEQFF
>TRBV28|TRBJ2-3|.|.
TGTGCCAGCAGTTTCCTAGGGGGAGATACGCAGTATTTT
CASSFLGGDTQYF
>TRBV7-9|TRBJ1-2|.|.
TGTGCCAGCAGCTTAAATTTCCGGGGGGAAGGCTACACCTTC
CASSLNFRGEGYTF
>TRBV28|TRBJ2-7|.|few
TGTGCCAGCAGCCCAACGGGATTCCAGCAGTACTTC
CASSPTGFQQYF
>TRBV27|TRBJ2-3|.|.
TGTGCCAGCAGTCCCTTTAGTTGGCGGGCCGGGGCGACAGATACGCAGTATTTT
CASSPFSWRAGATDTQYF
>TRBV7-2|TRBJ2-6|TRBD2|.
TGTGCCAGCCCCATGGGACTAGCGGGAGGGGTTGTCAACGTCCTGACTTTC
CASPMGLAGGVVNVLTF
>TRBV5-1|TRBJ1-1|.|.
TGCGCCAGCAGCACAGGAGGGGTGTCAATGAACACTGAAGCTTTCTTT
CASSTGGVSMNTEAFF
>TRBV9|TRBJ1-4|.|.
TGTGCCAGCAGCCCCTCCGTGACGAATGAAAAACTGTTTTTT
CASSPSVTNEKLFF
>TRBV3-1/TRBV3-2|TRBJ2-4|.|.
TGTGCCAGCAGCCAGGCCCGGGGAAACATTCAGTACTTC
CASSQARGNIQYF
>TRBV2|TRBJ1-5|.|.
TGTGCCAGCAGTAGCACAGGGATGGATCAGCCCCAGCATTTT
CASSSTGMDQPQHF
>TRBV28|TRBJ2-1|TRBD1|.
TGTGCCAGCAGTCTAAGACAGGGGGCCCGATACAATGAGCAGTTCTTC
CASSLRQGARYNEQFF
>TRBV28|TRBJ2-7|TRBD2|.
TGTGCCAGCAGTCGGGTGGGACTAGCGGGAGGGCCCTCCTACGAGCAGTACTTC
CASSRVGLAGGPSYEQYF
>TRBV7-6|TRBJ2-1|.|.
TGTGCCAGCAGTTCGATTACAGGGAAGGGGAATGAGCAGTTCTTC
CASSSITGKGNEQFF
>TRBV28|TRBJ1-1|.|few
TGTGCCAGCAGCCCCCAAGTCCGGGGAGCTTTCTTT
CASSPQVRGAFF
>TRBV6-1|TRBJ1-6|.|.
TGTGCCAGCAGTGAACGGGTTTCACCCCTCCACTTT
CASSERVSPLHF
>TRBV5-5|TRBJ2-5|TRBD2|.
TGTGCCAGCAGAGGACTAGATATCTCAGCCCAGTACTTC
CASRGLDISAQYF
>TRBV4-1|TRBJ1-5|.|few
TGCGCCAGCAGCCAAGATCGGGCAAACAATCAGCCCCAGCATTTT
CASSQDRANNQPQHF
>TRBV18|TRBJ2-7|.|.
TGTGCCAGCTCACCGGTTACAAGACCCTACGAGCAGTACTTC
CASSPVTRPYEQYF
>TRBV5-1|TRBJ1-1|TRBD1|.
TGCGCCAGCAGCGTCGAGGGACAGTGGAACACTGAAGCTTTCTTT
CASSVEGQWNTEAFF
>TRBV27|TRBJ1-1|.|.
TGTGCCAGCAGCTCTAGGGCAGGGTACACTGAAGCTTTCTTT
CASSSRAGYTEAFF
>TRBV3-1/TRBV3-2|TRBJ1-1|.|.
TGTGCCAGCAGACGCGAGGCGCAGAACACTGAAGCTTTCTTT
CASRREAQNTEAFF
>TRBV13|TRBJ2-7|.|once
TGTGCCAGCAGCAACCGGGACGGCACCTACGAGCAGTACTTC
CASSNRDGTYEQYF
>TRBV10-3|TRBJ2-7|TRBD2|.
TGTGCCACCGGGACTAGCGGGATCTACGAGCAGTACTTC
CATGTSGIYEQYF
>TRBV6-5|TRBJ1-5|.|.
TGTGCCAGCAGAGGAGGACGCTATAGCAATCAGCCCCAGCATTTT
CASRGGRYSNQPQHF
>TRBV6-2/TRBV6-3|TRBJ2-1|.|.
TGTGCCAGCAGTTATCGCCCAGCGGGCTTAGATGAGCAGTTCTTC
CASSYRPAGLDEQFF
>TRBV12-3/TRBV12-4|TRBJ1-1|.|.
TGTGCCAGCAGCATAGAAGAGGAAGCTTTCTTT
CASSIEEEAFF
>TRBV7-9|TRBJ2-3|TRBD2|once
TGTGCCAGCAGTCCCGTTGTTGGCCCTAGCGGGGGAGTCACAGATACGCAGTATTTT
CASSPVVGPSGGVTDTQYF
>TRBV28|TRBJ1-2|.|.
TGTGCCAGTTACCCGTCCCCTCGAGGTGTCTATGGCTACACCTTC
CASYPSPRGVYGYTF
>TRBV19|TRBJ1-4|.|.
TGTGCCAGTAGTATTTCCCTCCGGCAAGAAAAACTGTTTTTT
CASSISLRQEKLFF
>TRBV18|TRBJ2-1|TRBD2|.
TGTGCCAGCTCCCTCCAACGGGCGGGAGCGGACAATGAGCAGTTCTTC
CASSLQRAGADNEQFF
>TRBV6-5|TRBJ2-7|.|.
TGTGCCAGCAGTTACGGCAGGGGCTACGAGCAGTACTTC
CASSYGRGYEQYF
>TRBV7-9|TRBJ1-6|.|.
TGTGCCAGCAGCTTAGCGATCGGACAGACAGATTCACCCCTCCACTTT
CASSLAIGQTDSPLHF
>TRBV5-6|TRBJ1-1|.|.
TGTGCCAGCAGCTGGGGGGCCTTTAACACTGAAGCTTTCTTT
CASSWGAFNTEAFF
>TRBV5-5|TRBJ1-3|.|once
TGTGCCAGCAGCCCGGTTGAGGGAAACACCATATATTTT
CASSPVEGNTIYF